The following is a T cell receptor (beta chain) sequence with its context. Its antigen specificity is not known. The record has no base qualities; no much larger clone is one base away. Enrolling through a virtual design, the prospective study's participants ranged in age from roughly 18 to 95 years and lived across roughly 24 United States geographic areas. In the prospective study, participants were assigned to cohorts based on the clinical history participants reported in a screening survey and a study questionnaire. Recovered participants in ImmuneRACE Cohort 3 were defined by two consecutive negative NP/OP PCR tests, clearance by a healthcare professional, or resolution of symptoms. Each participant in the prospective study had whole blood, serum and a nasopharyngeal or oropharyngeal swab collected by mobile phlebotomists. Additional blood draws and questionnaires over an approximately 2-month period could optionally be provided by prospective study participants. Prospective study blood samples were shipped either frozen or at room temperature before DNA extraction.

TCRbeta CDR3 regions were amplified from genomic DNA by means of the immunoSEQ Assay, a bias-controlled multiplex PCR. In the paper's pipeline: Nucleated cell counts per sample were estimated from amplification of reference gene primers within the assay. Sequence reads were collapsed and filtered to measure the absolute abundance of every unique TCRbeta CDR3 rearrangement. For each sample, productive Simpson clonality was calculated as the square root of Simpson's diversity index across productive rearrangements. TCRdb retrieved this table from immuneACCESS and kept in-frame rearrangements only. Not all clones are present; in checked studies, unresolved V genes account for under half, and no reason is known for the remainder. V and J calls and clone size come straight from that table; D and trimming were deduced from the DNA. In this sample the table shows 150,000 to 200,000 clones, about 89% of which occur a single time. Less than 0.85% of the sample lies in the top ten.

Trimming takes 4 bases off V and 6 bases off J; junction bases not matched to a gene: 4. The CDR3 starts with the cysteine, ends with the phenylalanine, and has 14 residues. The entry retains the CDR3 DNA only, 42 bases that are in frame from base 1. Via the germline V gene, CDR1 is SGHTA and CDR2 FQGNSA. The sample originates from a study of blood T cell repertoires in COVID-19 (dated by TCRdb to the early 2020s). Regarding the study in general: Samples covering the acute and convalescent phases of COVID-19 were provided by collaborators in the United States, Italy and Spain. The prospective study material was composed of cDNA or gDNA derived from T cells, B-cell-depleted T cells, or PBMCs. The dataset comprised deeply sampled blood TCRbeta repertoires from subjects exposed to, actively infected with, or recovered from COVID-19. The repertoires were made available in a free public database intended to serve as a resource for research on the immune response to SARS-CoV-2. Samples came from the ongoing ImmuneRACE study (first 160 participants) plus 1,254 subjects from 6 global collaborators. Nearly every sample came with metadata listing a de-identified subject ID, COVID-19 status, age in years and sex. Where available, HLA class I and class II types were obtained from metadata supplied by the sample provider rather than from assay-based typing. What the authors observed across the whole study: How much clinical and demographic metadata was included differed by source and by participant, and the metadata was provided uncurated.

Sequences were obtained from PBMCs or T cells enriched from blood (not recorded which). The chain is assembled from TRBV7-2 and TRBJ1-2, with 11 bases matching TRBD1. The receptor was isolated from a woman aged 18-29 years who had recovered from COVID-19. At the DNA level, the sequence is TGTGCCAGCAGCTCCATGGGACAGGGGGATGGCTACACCTTC. It codes for CASSSMGQGDGYTF. Extended through the reference TRBV7-2 and TRBJ1-2 proteins, this CDR3 yields the full variable domain: GAGVSQSPSNKVTEKGKDVELRCDPISGHTALYWYRQSLGQGLEFLIYFQGNSAPDKSGLPSDRFSAERTGGSVSTLTIQRTQQEDSAVYLCASSSMGQGDGYTFGSGTRLTVV.